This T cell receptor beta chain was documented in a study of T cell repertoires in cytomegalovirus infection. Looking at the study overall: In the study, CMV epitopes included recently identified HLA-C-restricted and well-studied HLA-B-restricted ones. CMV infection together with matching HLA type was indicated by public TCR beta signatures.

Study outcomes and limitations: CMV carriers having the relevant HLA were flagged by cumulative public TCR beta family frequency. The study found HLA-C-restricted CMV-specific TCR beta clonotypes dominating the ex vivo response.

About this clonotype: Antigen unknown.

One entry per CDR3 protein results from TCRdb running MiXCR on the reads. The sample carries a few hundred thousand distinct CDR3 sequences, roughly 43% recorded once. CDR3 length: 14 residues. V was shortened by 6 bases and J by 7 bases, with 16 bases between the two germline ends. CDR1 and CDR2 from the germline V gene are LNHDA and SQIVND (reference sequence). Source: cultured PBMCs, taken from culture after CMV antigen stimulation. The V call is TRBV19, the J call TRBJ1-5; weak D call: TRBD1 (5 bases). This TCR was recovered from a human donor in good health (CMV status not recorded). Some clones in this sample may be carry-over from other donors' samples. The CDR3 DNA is TGTGCCAGTAGACCCGGGACCTCGGTGCAGCCCCAGCATTTT. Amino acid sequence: CASRPGTSVQPQHF.